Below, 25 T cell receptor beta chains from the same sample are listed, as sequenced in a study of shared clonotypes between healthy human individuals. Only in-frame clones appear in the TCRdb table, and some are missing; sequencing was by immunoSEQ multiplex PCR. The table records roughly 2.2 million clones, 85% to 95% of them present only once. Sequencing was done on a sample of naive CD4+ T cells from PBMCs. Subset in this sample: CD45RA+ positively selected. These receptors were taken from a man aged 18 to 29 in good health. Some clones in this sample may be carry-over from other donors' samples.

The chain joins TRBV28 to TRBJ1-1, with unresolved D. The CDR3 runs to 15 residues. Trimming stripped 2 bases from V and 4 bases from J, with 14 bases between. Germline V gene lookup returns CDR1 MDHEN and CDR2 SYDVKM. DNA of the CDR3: TGTGCCAGCAGTTTAGGTGGGCTCGGCGTCACTGAAGCTTTCTTT. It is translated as CASSLGGLGVTEAFF.

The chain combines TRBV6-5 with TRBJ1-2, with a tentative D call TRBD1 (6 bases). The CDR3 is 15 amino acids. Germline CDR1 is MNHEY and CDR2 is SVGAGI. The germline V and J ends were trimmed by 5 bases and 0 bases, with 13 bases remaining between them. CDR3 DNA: TGTGCCAGCAGTACCGGGACACCAGCTAACTATGGCTACACCTTC. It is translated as CASSTGTPANYGYTF.

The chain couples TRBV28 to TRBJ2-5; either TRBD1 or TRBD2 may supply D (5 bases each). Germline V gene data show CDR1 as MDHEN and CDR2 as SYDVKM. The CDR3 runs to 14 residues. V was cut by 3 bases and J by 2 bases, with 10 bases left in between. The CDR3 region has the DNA TGTGCCAGCAGTTTCAGTGGGGGACAAGAGACCCAGTACTTC. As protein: CASSFSGGQETQYF.

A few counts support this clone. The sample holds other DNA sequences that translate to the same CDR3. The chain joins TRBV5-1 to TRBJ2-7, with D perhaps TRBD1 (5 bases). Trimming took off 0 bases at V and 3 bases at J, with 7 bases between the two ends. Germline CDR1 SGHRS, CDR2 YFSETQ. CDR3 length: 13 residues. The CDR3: CASSLDRNYEQYF. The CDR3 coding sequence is TGCGCCAGCAGCTTGGACAGGAACTACGAGCAGTACTTC.

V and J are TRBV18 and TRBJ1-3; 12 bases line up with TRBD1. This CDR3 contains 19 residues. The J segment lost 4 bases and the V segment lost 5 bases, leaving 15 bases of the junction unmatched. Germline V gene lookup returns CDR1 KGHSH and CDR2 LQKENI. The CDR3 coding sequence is TGTGCCAGCTCATCCCTCACCGGGACAGGGGGCTTCGGAGGAAACACCATATATTTT. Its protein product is CASSSLTGTGGFGGNTIYF.

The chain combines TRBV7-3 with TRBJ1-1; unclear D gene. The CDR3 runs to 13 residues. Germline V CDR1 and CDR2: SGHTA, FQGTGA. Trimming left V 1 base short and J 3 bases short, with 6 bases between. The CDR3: CASSLKADTEAFF. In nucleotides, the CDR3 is TGTGCCAGCAGCTTAAAAGCGGACACTGAAGCTTTCTTT.

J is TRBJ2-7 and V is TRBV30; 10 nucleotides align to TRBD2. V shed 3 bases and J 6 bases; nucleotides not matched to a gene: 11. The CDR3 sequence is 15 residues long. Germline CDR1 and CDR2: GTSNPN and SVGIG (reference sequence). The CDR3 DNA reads TGTGCCTGGAGAAGGAGGGCTAGCGGGAGTCTCGAGCAGTACTTC. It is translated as CAWRRRASGSLEQYF.

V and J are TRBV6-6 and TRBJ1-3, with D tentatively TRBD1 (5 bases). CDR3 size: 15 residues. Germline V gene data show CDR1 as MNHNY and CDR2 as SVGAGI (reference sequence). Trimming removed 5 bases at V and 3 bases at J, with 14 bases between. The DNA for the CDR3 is TGTGCCAGCAGTCCTGTGACAGTTAGTGGAAACACCATATATTTT. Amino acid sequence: CASSPVTVSGNTIYF.

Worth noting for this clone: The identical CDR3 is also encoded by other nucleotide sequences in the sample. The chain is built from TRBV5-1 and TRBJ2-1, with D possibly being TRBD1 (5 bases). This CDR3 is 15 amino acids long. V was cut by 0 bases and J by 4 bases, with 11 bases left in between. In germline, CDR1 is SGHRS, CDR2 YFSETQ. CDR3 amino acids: CASSLAADSYNEQFF. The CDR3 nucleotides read TGCGCCAGCAGCTTGGCGGCCGACAGTTACAATGAGCAGTTCTTC.

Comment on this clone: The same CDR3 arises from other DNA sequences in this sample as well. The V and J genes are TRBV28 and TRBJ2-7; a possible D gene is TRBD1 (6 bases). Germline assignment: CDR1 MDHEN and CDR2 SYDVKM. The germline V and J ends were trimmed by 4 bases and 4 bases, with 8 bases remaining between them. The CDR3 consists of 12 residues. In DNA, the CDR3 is TGTGCCAGCAGTTCAGGGGCTTACGAGCAGTACTTC. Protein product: CASSSGAYEQYF.

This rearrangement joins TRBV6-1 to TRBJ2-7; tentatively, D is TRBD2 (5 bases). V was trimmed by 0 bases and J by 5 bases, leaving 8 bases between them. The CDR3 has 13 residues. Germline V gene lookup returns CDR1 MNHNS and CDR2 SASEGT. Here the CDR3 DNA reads TGTGCCAGCAGTGAAGCCTCGAGGGACGAGCAGTACTTC. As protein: CASSEASRDEQYF.

Here the CDR3 reads CASSFRDGGYTF. CDR3 nucleotide sequence: TGTGCCAGCAGCTTCAGGGATGGCGGCTACACCTTC. The chain joins TRBV7-9 to TRBJ1-2; the D gene is possibly TRBD1 (5 bases). CDR1 is SEHNR and CDR2 is FQNEAQ in the germline V gene (reference sequence). The V and J ends lost 3 bases and 8 bases respectively, with 10 bases between them. CDR3 length: 12 amino acids.

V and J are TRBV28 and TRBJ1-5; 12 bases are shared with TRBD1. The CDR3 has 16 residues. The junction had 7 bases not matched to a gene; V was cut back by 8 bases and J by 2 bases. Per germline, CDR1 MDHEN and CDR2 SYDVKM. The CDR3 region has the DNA TGTGCCAGCCTAGGGACAGGGGGCTTGGGCAATCAGCCCCAGCATTTT. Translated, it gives CASLGTGGLGNQPQHF.

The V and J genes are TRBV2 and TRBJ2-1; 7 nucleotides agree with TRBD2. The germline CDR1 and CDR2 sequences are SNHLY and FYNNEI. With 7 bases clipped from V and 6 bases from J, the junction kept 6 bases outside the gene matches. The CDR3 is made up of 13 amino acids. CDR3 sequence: CASKSGGGNEQFF. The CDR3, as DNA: TGTGCCAGCAAAAGCGGCGGGGGCAATGAGCAGTTCTTC.

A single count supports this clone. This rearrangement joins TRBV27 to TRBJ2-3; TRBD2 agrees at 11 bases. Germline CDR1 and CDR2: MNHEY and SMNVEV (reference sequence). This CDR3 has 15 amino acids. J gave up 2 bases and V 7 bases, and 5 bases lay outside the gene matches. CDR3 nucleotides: TGTGCCAGCACCCGACTAGCGGGAAACACAGATACGCAGTATTTT. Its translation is CASTRLAGNTDTQYF.

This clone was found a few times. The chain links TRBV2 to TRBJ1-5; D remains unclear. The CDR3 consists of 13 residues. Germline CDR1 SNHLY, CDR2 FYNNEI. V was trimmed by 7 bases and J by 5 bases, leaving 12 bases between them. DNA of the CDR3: TGTGCCAGCACGGAAAGAATCGATCAGCCCCAGCATTTT. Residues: CASTERIDQPQHF.

The CDR3 bases are TGTGCCAGCAATCCACTTGGGGTAGGGAACACTGAAGCTTTCTTT. Encoded protein: CASNPLGVGNTEAFF. V usage is TRBV6-1 and J usage is TRBJ1-1; no definite D call. Between the trimmed V and J ends, which lost 7 bases and 1 base, there was a span of 16 bases. Germline CDR1 MNHNS, CDR2 SASEGT. This CDR3 contains 15 residues.

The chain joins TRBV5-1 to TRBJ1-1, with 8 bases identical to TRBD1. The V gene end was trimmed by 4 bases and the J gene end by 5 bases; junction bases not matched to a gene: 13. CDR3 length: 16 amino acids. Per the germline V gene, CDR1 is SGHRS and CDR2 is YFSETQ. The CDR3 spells CASSGGQGILRTEAFF. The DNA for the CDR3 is TGCGCCAGCAGCGGCGGACAGGGCATCCTGAGGACTGAAGCTTTCTTT.

The CDR3: CASSLVETSGQETQYF. The DNA of the CDR3 is TGTGCCAGCAGCTTGGTCGAGACTAGCGGACAAGAGACCCAGTACTTC. The chain is built from TRBV5-4 and TRBJ2-5, with 9 bases aligning to TRBD2. In germline, CDR1 is SGHNT, CDR2 YYREEE (reference sequence). The CDR3 runs to 16 residues. The V segment lost 0 bases and the J segment 2 bases; nucleotides outside the gene matches: 5. Together with reference TRBV5-4 and TRBJ2-5, the CDR3 gives the full variable domain: ETGVTQSPTHLIKTRGQQVTLRCSSQSGHNTVSWYQQALGQGPQFIFQYYREEENGRGNFPPRFSGLQFPNYSSELNVNALELDDSALYLCASSLVETSGQETQYFGPGTRLLVL.

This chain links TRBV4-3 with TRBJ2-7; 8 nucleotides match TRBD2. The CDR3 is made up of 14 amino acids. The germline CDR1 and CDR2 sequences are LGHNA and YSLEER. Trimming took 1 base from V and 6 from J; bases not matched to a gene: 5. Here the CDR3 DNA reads TGCGCCAGCAGCCAAGGACTAGCGTTGAGCGAGCAGTACTTC. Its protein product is CASSQGLALSEQYF.

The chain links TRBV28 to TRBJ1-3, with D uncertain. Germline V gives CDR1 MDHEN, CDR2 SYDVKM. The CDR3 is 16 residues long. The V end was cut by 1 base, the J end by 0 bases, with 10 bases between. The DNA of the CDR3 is TGTGCCAGCAGTTTATCGGCCAGTCTCTCTGGAAACACCATATATTTT. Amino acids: CASSLSASLSGNTIYF. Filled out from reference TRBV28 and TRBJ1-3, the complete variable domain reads DVKVTQSSRYLVKRTGEKVFLECVQDMDHENMFWYRQDPGLGLRLIYFSYDVKMKEKGDIPEGYSVSREKKERFSLILESASTNQTSMYLCASSLSASLSGNTIYFGEGSWLTVV.

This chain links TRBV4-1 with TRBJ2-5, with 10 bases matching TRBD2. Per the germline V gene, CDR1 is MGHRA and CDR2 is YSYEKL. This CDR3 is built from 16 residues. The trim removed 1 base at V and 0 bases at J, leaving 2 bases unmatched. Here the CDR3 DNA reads TGCGCCAGCAGCCAAGGGACTAGCGGTTACCAAGAGACCCAGTACTTC. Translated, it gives CASSQGTSGYQETQYF.

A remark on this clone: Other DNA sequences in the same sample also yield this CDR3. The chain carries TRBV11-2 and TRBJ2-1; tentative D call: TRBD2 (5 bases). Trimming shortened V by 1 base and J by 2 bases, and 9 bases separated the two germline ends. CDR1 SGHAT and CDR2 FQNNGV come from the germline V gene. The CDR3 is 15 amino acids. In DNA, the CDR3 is TGTGCCAGCAGCTTAGGGCGAGGGACCTACAATGAGCAGTTCTTC. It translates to CASSLGRGTYNEQFF.

The CDR3: CASFRDRVETQYF. The CDR3 nucleotides read TGTGCCAGCTTTCGCGACAGGGTAGAGACCCAGTACTTC. This rearrangement joins TRBV28 to TRBJ2-5, with 7 bases that match TRBD1. The J segment lost 4 bases and the V segment lost 8 bases, leaving 7 bases of the junction unmatched. The CDR3 length is 13 residues. Germline CDR1 is MDHEN and CDR2 is SYDVKM. Together with reference TRBV28 and TRBJ2-5, the CDR3 gives the full variable domain: DVKVTQSSRYLVKRTGEKVFLECVQDMDHENMFWYRQDPGLGLRLIYFSYDVKMKEKGDIPEGYSVSREKKERFSLILESASTNQTSMYLCASFRDRVETQYFGPGTRLLVL.

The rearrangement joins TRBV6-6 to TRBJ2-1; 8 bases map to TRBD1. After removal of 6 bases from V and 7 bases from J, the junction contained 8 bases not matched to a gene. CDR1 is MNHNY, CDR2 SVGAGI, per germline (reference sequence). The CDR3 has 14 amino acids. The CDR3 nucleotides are TGTGCCAGCAGATTCACGACAGGGGTGAATGAGCAGTTCTTC. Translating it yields CASRFTTGVNEQFF.